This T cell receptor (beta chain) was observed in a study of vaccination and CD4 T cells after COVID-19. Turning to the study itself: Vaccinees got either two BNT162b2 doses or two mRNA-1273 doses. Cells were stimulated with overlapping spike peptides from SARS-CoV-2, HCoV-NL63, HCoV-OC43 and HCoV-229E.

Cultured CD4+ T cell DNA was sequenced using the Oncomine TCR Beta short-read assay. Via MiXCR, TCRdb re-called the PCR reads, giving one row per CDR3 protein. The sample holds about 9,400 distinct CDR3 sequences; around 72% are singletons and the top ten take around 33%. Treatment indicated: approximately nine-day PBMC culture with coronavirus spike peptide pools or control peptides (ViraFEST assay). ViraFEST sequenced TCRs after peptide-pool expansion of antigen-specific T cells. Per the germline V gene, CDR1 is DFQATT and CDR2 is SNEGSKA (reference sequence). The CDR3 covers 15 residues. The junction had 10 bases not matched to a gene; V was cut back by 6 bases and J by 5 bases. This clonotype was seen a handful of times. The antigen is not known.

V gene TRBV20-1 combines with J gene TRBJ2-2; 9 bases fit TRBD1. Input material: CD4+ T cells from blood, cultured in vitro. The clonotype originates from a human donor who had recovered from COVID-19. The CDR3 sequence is CSAGSGTGWTGELFF. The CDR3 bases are TGCAGTGCCGGATCCGGGACAGGGTGGACCGGGGAGCTGTTTTTT.